The TCR beta chain described here comes from a study of vaccination and CD4 T cells after COVID-19. The treatment denotes: roughly 11-day PBMC culture with coronavirus spike peptide pools or control peptides (ViraFEST assay). The assay that was used to sequence DNA from cultured CD4+ T cells was the Oncomine TCR Beta short-read assay. TCRdb reprocessed the PCR reads via MiXCR and lists one record per CDR3 protein. The sample records some 11,000 distinct CDR3 sequences, roughly 60% being singletons. A note on this clonotype: Its antigen is unknown.

This clonotype was obtained from a human donor who had recovered from COVID-19. Sequenced material: CD4+ T cells from blood, cultured in vitro, taken before SARS-CoV-2 vaccination.

For the CDR3, the DNA is TGTGCCAGCAGGTTAGGGGGTCTGAACACTGAAGCTTTCTTT. Protein: CASRLGGLNTEAFF. The chain joins TRBV6-1 to TRBJ1-1; D perhaps matches TRBD1 (6 bases). The germline V and J ends were trimmed by 6 bases and 0 bases, with 11 bases remaining between them. Germline V CDR1 and CDR2: MNHNS, SASEGT. The CDR3 sequence is 14 residues long.